The following is a T cell receptor beta chain sequence with its context. The sample comes from a study of T cell repertoires in cytomegalovirus infection. Trimming at V came to 5 bases and at J to 3 bases, leaving 3 bases not matched to a gene. The length of the CDR3 is 13 residues. Germline V gene data show CDR1 as SQVTM and CDR2 as ANQGSEA. Each CDR3 protein is one row after TCRdb ran MiXCR on the reads. The sample records under 150,000 distinct CDR3 sequences, about 10% being singletons. The chain links TRBV29-1 to TRBJ2-5, with 10 bases matching TRBD2. The sequence was obtained from a human donor in good health (CMV status not recorded). Some clones in this sample may be carry-over from other donors' samples. Sequences were obtained from PBMCs. The CDR3 region is CSVHTSGEETQYF. The CDR3 DNA reads as TGCAGCGTTCACACTAGCGGGGAAGAGACCCAGTACTTC.